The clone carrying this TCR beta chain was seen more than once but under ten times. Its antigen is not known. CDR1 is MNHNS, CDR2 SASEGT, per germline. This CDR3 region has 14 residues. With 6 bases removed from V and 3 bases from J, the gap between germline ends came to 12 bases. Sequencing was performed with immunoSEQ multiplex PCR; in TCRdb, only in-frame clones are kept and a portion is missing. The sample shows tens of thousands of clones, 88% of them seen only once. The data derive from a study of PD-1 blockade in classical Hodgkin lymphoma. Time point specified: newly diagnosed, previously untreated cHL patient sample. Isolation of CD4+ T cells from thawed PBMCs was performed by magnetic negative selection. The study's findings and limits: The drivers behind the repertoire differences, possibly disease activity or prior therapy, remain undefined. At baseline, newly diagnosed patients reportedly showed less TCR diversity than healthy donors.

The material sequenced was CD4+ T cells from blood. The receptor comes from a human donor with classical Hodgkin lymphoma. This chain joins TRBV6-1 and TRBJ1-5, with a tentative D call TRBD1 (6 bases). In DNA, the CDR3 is TGTGCCAGCAGGACGGGACAACCCAATCAGCCCCAGCATTTT. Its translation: CASRTGQPNQPQHF.